This TCR beta chain was identified in a study of control samples from healthy donors and cancer patients. Generated by immunoSEQ multiplex PCR, the TCRdb table keeps only in-frame clones and is missing some. Of 110,000 or so clones in the sample, about 89% were seen once. Germline V gene data show CDR1 as LNHDA and CDR2 as SQIVND (reference sequence). The CDR3 sequence is 14 residues long. Trimming took off 8 bases at V and 2 bases at J, with 15 bases between the two ends. The sequence was collected from a woman aged 50 to 60 in good health. Source material: blood. This chain uses TRBV19 with TRBJ1-1, with no clear D. CDR3: CASSYSSFNTEAFF. CDR3 sequence (DNA): TGTGCCAGTTCTTACAGTTCGTTTAACACTGAAGCTTTCTTT.